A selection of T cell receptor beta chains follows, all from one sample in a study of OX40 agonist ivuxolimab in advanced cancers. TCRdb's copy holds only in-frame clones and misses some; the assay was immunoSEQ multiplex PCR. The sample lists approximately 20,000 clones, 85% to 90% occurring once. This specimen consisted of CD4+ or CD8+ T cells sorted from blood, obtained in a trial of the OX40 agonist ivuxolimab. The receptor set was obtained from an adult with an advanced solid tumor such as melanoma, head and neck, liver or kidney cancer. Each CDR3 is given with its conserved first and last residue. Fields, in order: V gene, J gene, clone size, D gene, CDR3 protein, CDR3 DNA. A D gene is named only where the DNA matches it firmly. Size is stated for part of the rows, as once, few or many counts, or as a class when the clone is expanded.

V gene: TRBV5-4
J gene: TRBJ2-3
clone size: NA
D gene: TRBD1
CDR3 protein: CASSRGRDRGTDTQYF
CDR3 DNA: TGTGCCAGCAGCAGGGGACGGGACAGGGGAACAGATACGCAGTATTTT

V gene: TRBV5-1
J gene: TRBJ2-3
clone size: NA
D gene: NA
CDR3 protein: CASSLAQVAASTDTQYF
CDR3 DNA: TGCGCCAGCAGCTTGGCCCAGGTAGCGGCTAGCACAGATACGCAGTATTTT

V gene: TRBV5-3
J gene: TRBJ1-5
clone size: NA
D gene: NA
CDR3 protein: CARSLVRLGDTHQPQHF
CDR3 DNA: TGTGCCAGAAGCTTGGTTCGTCTCGGGGACACACATCAGCCCCAGCATTTT

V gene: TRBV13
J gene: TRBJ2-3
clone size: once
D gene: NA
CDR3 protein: CAGSPAIALLLYF
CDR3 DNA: TGTGCCGGCAGCCCCGCCATTGCCCTACTCCTCTATTTT

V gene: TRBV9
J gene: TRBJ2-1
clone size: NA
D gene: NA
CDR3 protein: CASSVSGGLDEQFF
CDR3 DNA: TGTGCCAGCAGCGTATCGGGGGGCCTAGATGAGCAGTTCTTC

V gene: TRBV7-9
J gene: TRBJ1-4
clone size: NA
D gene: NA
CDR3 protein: CASSPFPLATNEKLFF
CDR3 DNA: TGTGCCAGCAGCCCCTTCCCCCTTGCAACTAATGAAAAACTGTTTTTT

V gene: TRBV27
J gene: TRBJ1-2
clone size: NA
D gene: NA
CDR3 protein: CASSLSGPYGGYTF
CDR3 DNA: TGTGCCAGCAGTTTATCCGGGCCCTACGGGGGCTACACCTTC

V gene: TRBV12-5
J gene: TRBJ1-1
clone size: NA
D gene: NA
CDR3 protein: CASGFGNTEAFF
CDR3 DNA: TGTGCTAGTGGTTTCGGCAACACTGAAGCTTTCTTT

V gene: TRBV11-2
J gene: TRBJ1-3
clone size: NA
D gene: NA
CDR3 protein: CASSLVPGRNTIYF
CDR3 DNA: TGTGCCAGCAGCTTAGTCCCAGGGAGAAACACCATATATTTT

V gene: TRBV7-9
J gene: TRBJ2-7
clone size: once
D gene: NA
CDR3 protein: CASSLGGISYEQYF
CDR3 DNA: TGTGCCAGCAGCCTAGGGGGAATTTCCTACGAGCAGTACTTC

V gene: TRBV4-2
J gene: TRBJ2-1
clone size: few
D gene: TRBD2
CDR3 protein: CASSQDSTSGYNEQFF
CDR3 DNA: TGTGCCAGCAGCCAAGATTCGACTAGCGGATACAATGAGCAGTTCTTC

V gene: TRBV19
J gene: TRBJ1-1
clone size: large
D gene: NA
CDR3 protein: CASKALLGSGTEAFF
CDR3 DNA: TGTGCCAGTAAAGCCCTTTTGGGGTCGGGCACTGAAGCTTTCTTT

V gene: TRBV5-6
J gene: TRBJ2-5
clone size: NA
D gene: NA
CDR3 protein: CASSLLGQETQYF
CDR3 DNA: TGTGCCAGCAGCTTGTTGGGGCAAGAGACCCAGTACTTC

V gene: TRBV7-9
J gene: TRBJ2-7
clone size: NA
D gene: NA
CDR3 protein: CASSSPGYEQYF
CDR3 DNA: TGTGCCAGCAGCTCTCCCGGGTACGAGCAGTACTTC

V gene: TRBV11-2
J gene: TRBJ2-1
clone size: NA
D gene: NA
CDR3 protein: CASSTFRAEQFF
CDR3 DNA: TGTGCCAGCAGCACCTTCCGGGCCGAGCAGTTCTTC

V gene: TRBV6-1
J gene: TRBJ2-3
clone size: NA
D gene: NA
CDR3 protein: CASALPDTQYF
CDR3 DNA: TGTGCCAGCGCGCTTCCAGATACGCAGTATTTT

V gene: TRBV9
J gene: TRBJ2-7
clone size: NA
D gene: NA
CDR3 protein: CASSVGGGGLEQYF
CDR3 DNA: TGTGCCAGCAGCGTAGGAGGTGGGGGGCTTGAGCAGTACTTC

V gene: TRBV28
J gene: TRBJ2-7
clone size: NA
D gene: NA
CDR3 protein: CATEQVYSYEQYF
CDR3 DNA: TGTGCCACCGAACAGGTTTACTCCTACGAGCAGTACTTC

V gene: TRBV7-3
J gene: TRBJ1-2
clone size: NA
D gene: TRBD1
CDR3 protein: CASSPTGVFGYTF
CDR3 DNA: TGTGCCAGCAGCCCGACAGGGGTGTTTGGCTACACCTTC